What follows are 26 T cell receptor beta chains derived from one specimen sequenced in a study of T cell responses to AZD1222 COVID-19 vaccine. Here immunoSEQ multiplex PCR was the method, and the copy in TCRdb shows in-frame clones only, minus some. The data show 120,000 or so clones, 90% seen once. The sequencing here drew on peripheral blood, taken on day 0 of AZD1222 vaccination. The source is an adult in good health.

The CDR3 DNA reads TGTGCCAGTAGTGTAACCGGGACTTACTACAATGAGCAGTTCTTC. Translation: CASSVTGTYYNEQFF. V gene TRBV19 combines with J gene TRBJ2-1, with D possibly being TRBD2 (6 bases). CDR1 is LNHDA and CDR2 is SQIVND in the germline V gene (reference sequence). The CDR3 length is 15 residues. Trimming shortened V by 5 bases and J by 3 bases, and 14 bases separated the two germline ends.

The chain recombines TRBV24-1 with TRBJ2-2; TRBD1 is a possible D gene (6 bases). V was shortened by 4 bases and J by 5 bases, with 10 bases between the two germline ends. Germline CDR1 is KGHDR and CDR2 is SFDVKD. The CDR3 length is 14 residues. The CDR3 spells CATSEYGTTGELFF. As DNA, the CDR3 is TGTGCCACCAGTGAATACGGGACAACCGGGGAGCTGTTTTTT.

The chain is built from TRBV6-5 and TRBJ1-1, with unresolved D. The V end lost 10 bases, the J end lost 2 bases, and 20 bases lay between the germline ends. This CDR3 comprises 15 residues. Germline values: CDR1 MNHEY, CDR2 SVGAGI. As DNA, the CDR3 is TGTGCCACCAACCCCCGGGTTGTTGATAACACTGAAGCTTTCTTT. Protein: CATNPRVVDNTEAFF.

V is TRBV19 and J is TRBJ1-5; weak D call: TRBD1 (5 bases). Looked up from germline, CDR1 is LNHDA and CDR2 is SQIVND (reference sequence). This CDR3 is 17 amino acids long. V lost 5 bases, J lost 0 bases, and 17 bases lay in between. CDR3: CASSPPKRQLSNQPQHF. The CDR3 DNA follows: TGTGCCAGTAGTCCTCCTAAGAGACAGCTTAGCAATCAGCCCCAGCATTTT.

The chain links TRBV20-1 to TRBJ1-5; 8 nucleotides match TRBD1. V was pared by 3 bases and J by 6 bases, with 7 bases of the junction left unmatched. Germline V lookup: CDR1 DFQATT, CDR2 SNEGSKA (reference sequence). CDR3 length: 14 residues. The DNA of the CDR3 is TGCAGTGCTAGTAGGACAGGGCAGATTCAGCCCCAGCATTTT. Its translation is CSASRTGQIQPQHF.

CDR3 coding DNA: TGTGCCAGCAGCGAAACTAGCTCGGTCGATTACGAGCAGTACTTC. It encodes CASSETSSVDYEQYF. This sequence joins TRBV7-9 and TRBJ2-7; possible D gene TRBD2, 6 bases. This CDR3 is 15 amino acids long. The ends were cut back, 5 bases at V and 4 bases at J, with 18 bases in the middle. Germline lookup yields CDR1 SEHNR and CDR2 FQNEAQ (reference sequence).

The rearrangement joins TRBV4-3 to TRBJ2-1; unclear D gene. The germline gives CDR1 LGHNA, CDR2 YSLEER. This CDR3 comprises 14 residues. With 0 bases removed from V and 2 bases from J, the gap between germline ends came to 5 bases. In DNA form, the CDR3 reads TGCGCCAGCAGCCAAGATACCCCCTACAATGAGCAGTTCTTC. Its protein product is CASSQDTPYNEQFF.

This clone was recorded a few times. The chain links TRBV6-5 to TRBJ1-6; D gene unclear. Trimming took 4 bases from V and 6 from J, leaving 16 bases between them. The germline gives CDR1 MNHEY, CDR2 SVGAGI. This CDR3 region has 16 residues. CDR3 coding DNA: TGTGCCAGCAGTTCCGTCGTTGAAGGCTCTAATTCACCCCTCCACTTT. As protein: CASSSVVEGSNSPLHF.

The chain uses TRBV28 and TRBJ1-4; D not resolved. Per germline, CDR1 MDHEN and CDR2 SYDVKM. Deletions cut 2 bases from V and 7 bases from J, with 2 bases between. This CDR3 comprises 11 residues. CDR3 coding DNA: TGTGCCAGCAGTTTAAGTGAAAAACTGTTTTTT. Its protein product is CASSLSEKLFF.

In its sample, this clone was seen once. V and J are TRBV9 and TRBJ2-7; D call uncertain. Germline assignment: CDR1 SGDLS and CDR2 YYNGEE. This CDR3 spans 14 amino acids. V was trimmed by 3 bases and J by 3 bases, leaving 13 bases between them. This CDR3 is CASSGTADRYEQYF. CDR3 DNA sequence: TGTGCCAGCAGCGGGACGGCCGACCGCTACGAGCAGTACTTC.

The chain couples TRBV25-1 to TRBJ2-7, with D possibly matching TRBD1 (6 bases). The CDR3 is 12 residues long. Trimming took off 3 bases at V and 4 bases at J, with 7 bases between the two ends. Germline assignment: CDR1 MGHDK and CDR2 SYGVNS. CDR3 bases: TGTGCCAGCAGTGACAGGGGTTACGAGCAGTACTTC. Its protein is CASSDRGYEQYF.

The CDR3, as DNA: TGTGCCAGCTCACCAGGCAGGGAGGACTACGAGCAGTACTTC. Translating it yields CASSPGREDYEQYF. This sequence joins TRBV18 and TRBJ2-7; a possible D gene is TRBD2 (6 bases). Trimming cost V 2 bases and J 3 bases, with 11 bases left between them. Germline V lookup: CDR1 KGHSH, CDR2 LQKENI. The CDR3 runs 14 residues. Drawing the rest from reference TRBV18 and TRBJ2-7, the complete variable domain is NAGVMQNPRHLVRRRGQEARLRCSPMKGHSHVYWYRQLPEEGLKFMVYLQKENIIDESGMPKERFSAEFPKEGPSILRIQQVVRGDSAAYFCASSPGREDYEQYFGPGTRLTVT.

The chain uses TRBV3-1 (or the pseudogene TRBV3-2) and TRBJ2-7; TRBD2 agrees at 13 bases. CDR1 LGHDT and CDR2 YNNKEL come from the germline V gene (reference sequence). This CDR3 is built from 16 residues. The J segment lost 7 bases and the V segment lost 3 bases, leaving 9 bases of the junction unmatched. Here the CDR3 reads CASSHTGLAGVKEQYF. The CDR3 DNA is TGTGCCAGCAGCCATACCGGACTAGCGGGAGTGAAAGAGCAGTACTTC.

V is TRBV6-4 and J is TRBJ1-1, with D unresolved. V shed 0 bases and J shed 0 bases, with 8 bases lying between them. The germline V gene encodes CDR1 MRHNA and CDR2 SNTAGT. This CDR3 is built from 15 residues. The CDR3 protein is CASSDSETMNTEAFF. Here the CDR3 DNA reads TGTGCCAGCAGTGACTCAGAGACCATGAACACTGAAGCTTTCTTT.

The genes are TRBV7-9 and TRBJ2-5; D possibly uses TRBD1 or TRBD2 (5 bases each). Trimming left V 3 bases short and J 5 bases short, with 19 bases between. Per the germline V gene, CDR1 is SEHNR and CDR2 is FQNEAQ (reference sequence). The CDR3 has 16 residues. CDR3 DNA: TGTGCCAGCAGCTTCCTTGGGACGGGCGATGGGGAGACCCAGTACTTC. Protein product: CASSFLGTGDGETQYF.

V usage is TRBV7-8 and J usage is TRBJ2-7; D call uncertain. This CDR3 has 12 amino acids. The V and J ends lost 8 bases and 2 bases respectively, with 10 bases between them. Looked up from germline, CDR1 is SGHVS and CDR2 is FQNEAQ. The DNA for the CDR3 is TGTGCCAGCGCCATCTCGGCCTACGAGCAGTACTTC. The encoded protein is CASAISAYEQYF.

This CDR3 reads CASIPKGSNYGYTF. CDR3 coding DNA: TGTGCCAGCATCCCTAAGGGCTCCAACTATGGCTACACCTTC. The chain joins TRBV2 to TRBJ1-2; D ambiguous. This CDR3 is built from 14 residues. CDR1 and CDR2 from the germline V gene are SNHLY and FYNNEI. V lost 7 bases, J lost 2 bases, and 14 bases lay in between.

The gene calls are TRBV29-1 and TRBJ2-7; TRBD1 matches at 7 bases. Trimming at V came to 6 bases and at J to 5 bases, leaving 7 bases not matched to a gene. In germline, CDR1 is SQVTM, CDR2 ANQGSEA. This CDR3 has 12 amino acids. CDR3 region: CSVRQGINEQYF. The CDR3 DNA follows: TGCAGCGTCCGACAGGGAATTAACGAGCAGTACTTC.

The genes are TRBV19 and TRBJ1-1; a weak D match, TRBD1 (6 bases). Looked up from germline, CDR1 is LNHDA and CDR2 is SQIVND (reference sequence). Trimming cost V 5 bases and J 3 bases, with 19 bases left between them. The CDR3 covers 16 residues. CDR3 DNA sequence: TGTGCCAGTAGTGAACCAACAGGGCTTTGGGACACTGAAGCTTTCTTT. It is translated as CASSEPTGLWDTEAFF.

The chain employs TRBV4-3 and TRBJ1-2, with D hard to call. CDR3 length equals 15 residues. CDR1 LGHNA and CDR2 YSLEER come from the germline V gene. The V end lost 3 bases, the J end lost 8 bases, and 19 bases lay between the germline ends. In DNA form, the CDR3 reads TGCGCCAGCAGCCAGGAAAACTCCGACCGTGTGGGCTACACCTTC. Amino acids: CASSQENSDRVGYTF.

This chain joins TRBV5-6 and TRBJ2-7; tentatively, D is TRBD1 (5 bases). Germline CDR1 and CDR2: SGHDT and YYEEEE. This CDR3 is built from 14 residues. Between the trimmed V and J ends, which lost 2 bases and 3 bases, there was a span of 12 bases. The CDR3 loop reads CASSLSGFSYEQYF. Written as DNA, the CDR3 is TGTGCCAGCAGCTTATCAGGGTTTAGCTACGAGCAGTACTTC.

The chain combines TRBV11-2 with TRBJ1-2; perhaps TRBD1 as D (6 bases). Trimming pared 1 base from V and 0 bases from J, leaving 15 bases between. The CDR3 contains 17 residues. Germline CDR1 is SGHAT and CDR2 is FQNNGV. CDR3 coding DNA: TGTGCCAGCAGCTTAGGCAGGGGTCGCGGGGCTAACTATGGCTACACCTTC. It encodes CASSLGRGRGANYGYTF.

This sequence joins TRBV5-1 and TRBJ2-2; TRBD2 aligns across 11 bases. CDR1 is SGHRS, CDR2 YFSETQ, per germline. The CDR3 extends over 15 amino acids. J was trimmed by 7 bases and V by 0 bases; bases with no gene match: 2. The CDR3 region is CASSLGLAGNGELFF. The CDR3 DNA follows: TGCGCCAGCAGCTTGGGACTAGCGGGAAACGGGGAGCTGTTTTTT.

This clone was counted a single time. V usage is TRBV27 and J usage is TRBJ2-2; no clear D gene. The germline gives CDR1 MNHEY, CDR2 SMNVEV (reference sequence). V lost 1 base and J lost 4, with 16 bases in between. The CDR3 runs 17 residues. The CDR3 region is CASSLFGRAVATGELFF. The CDR3 region has the DNA TGTGCCAGCAGTTTATTTGGTAGGGCGGTGGCCACCGGGGAGCTGTTTTTT.

The chain uses TRBV18 and TRBJ1-1, with 7 bases lining up with TRBD1. Germline V lookup: CDR1 KGHSH, CDR2 LQKENI. V shed 4 bases and J 4 bases; nucleotides not matched to a gene: 9. The CDR3 runs 15 residues. The chain's CDR3 is CASSQGAQGITEAFF. CDR3 DNA sequence: TGTGCCAGCTCACAAGGGGCACAGGGGATCACTGAAGCTTTCTTT.

The chain recombines TRBV28 with TRBJ1-6, with 8 bases identical to TRBD1. This CDR3 has 15 amino acids. V lost 6 bases, J lost 5 bases, and 6 bases stayed unmatched. Germline CDR1 is MDHEN and CDR2 is SYDVKM. For the CDR3, the DNA is TGTGCCAGCAGCGCGGGACAGGCACATAATTCACCCCTCCACTTT. This codes for CASSAGQAHNSPLHF.